This TCR beta chain appears in the sequencing data of a study of T cells after yellow fever vaccination. Universal primer sites and UMIs were introduced during 5'RACE template-switching synthesis of TCR cDNA. TCRdb re-analysed the 5' RACE reads in MiXCR, keeping a single row per CDR3 protein. The top ten clones hold under 45% of a sample with around 70,000 distinct CDR3 sequences, around 6.9% of them seen once. Study-wide findings and caveats: FACS-sorted repertoires could harbor abundant contaminating bulk-population clonotypes. Reappearance after the booster was seen for most primary-vaccination clones, at about 95% CD4 and roughly 90% CD8. It was the secondary response that reached its peak faster, day 5 versus 15, but it was weaker.

Details on this clonotype: The antigen is not known.

Germline loops: CDR1 SQVTM, CDR2 ANQGSEA. V lost 7 bases and J lost 0, with 4 bases in between. CDR3 length equals 12 residues. The chain uses TRBV29-1 and TRBJ2-6, with D hard to call. This receptor was taken from a man between 18 and 35 years old who received the YFV17D yellow fever vaccine. The starting material was CD8+ T cells sorted from PBMCs, obtained roughly 5 days after the first yellow fever vaccination. Here the CDR3 DNA reads TGCAGCGCATCCTCTGGGGCCAACGTCCTGACTTTC. Protein sequence: CSASSGANVLTF.